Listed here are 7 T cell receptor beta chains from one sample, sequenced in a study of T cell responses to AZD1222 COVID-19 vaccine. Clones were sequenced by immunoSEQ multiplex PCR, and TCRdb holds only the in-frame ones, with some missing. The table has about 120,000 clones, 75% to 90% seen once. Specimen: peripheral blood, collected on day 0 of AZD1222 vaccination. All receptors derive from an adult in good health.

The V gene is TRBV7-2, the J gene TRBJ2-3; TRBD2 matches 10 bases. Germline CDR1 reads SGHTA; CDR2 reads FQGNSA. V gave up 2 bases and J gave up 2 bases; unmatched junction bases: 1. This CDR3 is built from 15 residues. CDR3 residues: CASSLLAGVTDTQYF. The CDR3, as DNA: TGTGCCAGCAGCTTACTAGCGGGAGTCACAGATACGCAGTATTTT.

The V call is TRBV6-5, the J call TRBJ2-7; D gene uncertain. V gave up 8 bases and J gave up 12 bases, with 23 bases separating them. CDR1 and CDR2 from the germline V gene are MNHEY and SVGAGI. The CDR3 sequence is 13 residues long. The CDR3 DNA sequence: TGTGCCAGCGACCGGCAGCTGGATGGTAATCCGTACTTC. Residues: CASDRQLDGNPYF.

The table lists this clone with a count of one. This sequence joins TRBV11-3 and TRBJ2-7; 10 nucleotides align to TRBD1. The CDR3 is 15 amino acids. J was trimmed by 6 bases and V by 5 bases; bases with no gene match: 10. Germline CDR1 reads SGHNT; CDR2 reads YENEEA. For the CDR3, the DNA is TGTGCCAGCAGCCCTCGGACAGGGGGGATCAGCGAGCAGTACTTC. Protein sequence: CASSPRTGGISEQYF. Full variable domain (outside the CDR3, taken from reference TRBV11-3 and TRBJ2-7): EAGVVQSPRYKIIEKKQPVAFWCNPISGHNTLYWYLQNLGQGPELLIRYENEEAVDDSQLPKDRFSAERLKGVDSTLKIQPAELGDSAVYLCASSPRTGGISEQYFGPGTRLTVT.

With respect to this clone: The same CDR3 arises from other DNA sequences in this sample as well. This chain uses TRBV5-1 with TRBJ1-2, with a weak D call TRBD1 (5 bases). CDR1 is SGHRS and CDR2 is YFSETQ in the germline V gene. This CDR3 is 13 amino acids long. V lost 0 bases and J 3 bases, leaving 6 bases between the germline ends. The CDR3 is CASSLEGDYGYTF. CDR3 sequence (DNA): TGCGCCAGCAGCTTGGAAGGGGACTATGGCTACACCTTC. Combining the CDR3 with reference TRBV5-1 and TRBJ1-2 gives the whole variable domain KAGVTQTPRYLIKTRGQQVTLSCSPISGHRSVSWYQQTPGQGLQFLFEYFSETQRNKGNFPGRFSGRQFSNSRSEMNVSTLELGDSALYLCASSLEGDYGYTFGSGTRLTVV.

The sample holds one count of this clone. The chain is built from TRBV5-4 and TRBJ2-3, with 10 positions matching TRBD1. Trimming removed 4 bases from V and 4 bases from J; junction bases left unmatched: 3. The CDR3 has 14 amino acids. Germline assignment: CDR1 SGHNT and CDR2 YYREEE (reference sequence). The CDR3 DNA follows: TGTGCCAGCAGCCCCGGACAGGGGGCAGATACGCAGTATTTT. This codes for CASSPGQGADTQYF. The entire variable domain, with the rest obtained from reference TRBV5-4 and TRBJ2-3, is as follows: ETGVTQSPTHLIKTRGQQVTLRCSSQSGHNTVSWYQQALGQGPQFIFQYYREEENGRGNFPPRFSGLQFPNYSSELNVNALELDDSALYLCASSPGQGADTQYFGPGTRLTVL.

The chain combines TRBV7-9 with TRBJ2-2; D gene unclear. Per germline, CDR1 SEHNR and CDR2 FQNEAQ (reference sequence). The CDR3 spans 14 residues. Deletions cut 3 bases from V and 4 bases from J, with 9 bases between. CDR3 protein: CASSFFASTGELFF. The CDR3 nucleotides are TGTGCCAGCAGCTTTTTCGCGTCCACCGGGGAGCTGTTTTTT. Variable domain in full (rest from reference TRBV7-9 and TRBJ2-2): DTGVSQNPRHKITKRGQNVTFRCDPISEHNRLYWYRQTLGQGPEFLTYFQNEAQLEKSRLLSDRFSAERPKGSFSTLEIQRTEQGDSAMYLCASSFFASTGELFFGEGSRLTVL.

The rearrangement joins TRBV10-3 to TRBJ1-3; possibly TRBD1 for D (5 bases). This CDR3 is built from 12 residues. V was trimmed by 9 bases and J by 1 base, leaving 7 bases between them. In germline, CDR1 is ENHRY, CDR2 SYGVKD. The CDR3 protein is CAMEGSGNTIYF. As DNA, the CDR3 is TGTGCCATGGAGGGGTCTGGAAACACCATATATTTT.